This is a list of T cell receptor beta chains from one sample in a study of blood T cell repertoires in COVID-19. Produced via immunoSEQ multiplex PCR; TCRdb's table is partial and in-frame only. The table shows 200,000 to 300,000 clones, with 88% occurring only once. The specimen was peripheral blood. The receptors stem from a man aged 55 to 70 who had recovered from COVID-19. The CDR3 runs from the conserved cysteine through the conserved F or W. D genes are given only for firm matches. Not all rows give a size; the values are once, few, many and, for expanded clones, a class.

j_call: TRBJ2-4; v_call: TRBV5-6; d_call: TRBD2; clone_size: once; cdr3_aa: CASSGTTSGGRLAKNIQYF; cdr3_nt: TGTGCCAGCAGCGGGACGACTAGCGGGGGCAGATTAGCCAAAAACATTCAGTACTTC
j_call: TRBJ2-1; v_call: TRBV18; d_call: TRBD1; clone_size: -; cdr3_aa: CASSAAGTGRMGNEQFF; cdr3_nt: TGTGCCAGCTCAGCCGCCGGGACAGGGCGGATGGGCAATGAGCAGTTCTTC
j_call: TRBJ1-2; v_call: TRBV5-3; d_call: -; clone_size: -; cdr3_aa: CARSPYGYTF; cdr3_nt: TGTGCCAGAAGTCCTTATGGCTACACCTTC
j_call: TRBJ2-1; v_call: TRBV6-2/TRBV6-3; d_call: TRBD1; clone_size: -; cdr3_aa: CASSSRQGVALDEQFF; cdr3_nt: TGTGCCAGCAGTTCCCGACAGGGGGTAGCTCTGGATGAGCAGTTCTTC
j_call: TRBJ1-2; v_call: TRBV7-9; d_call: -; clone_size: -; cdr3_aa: CASSLGDSYGYTF; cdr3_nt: TGTGCCAGCAGCTTAGGAGATAGCTATGGCTACACCTTC
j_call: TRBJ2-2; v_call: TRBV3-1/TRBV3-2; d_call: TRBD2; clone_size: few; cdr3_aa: CASSYVVAGNTGELFF; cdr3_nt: TGTGCCAGCAGTTACGTAGTAGCGGGGAACACCGGGGAGCTGTTTTTT
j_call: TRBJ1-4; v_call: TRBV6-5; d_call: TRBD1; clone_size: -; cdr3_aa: CASSYNRGRIGKLFF; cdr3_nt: TGTGCCAGCAGTTACAACAGGGGGCGTATTGGAAAACTGTTTTTT
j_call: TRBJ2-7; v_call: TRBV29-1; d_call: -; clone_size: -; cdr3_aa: CSVTRTYEQYF; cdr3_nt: TGCAGCGTTACAAGAACCTACGAGCAGTACTTC
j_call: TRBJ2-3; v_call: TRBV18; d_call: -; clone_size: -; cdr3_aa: CASSAGDTQYF; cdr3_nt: TGTGCCAGCTCGGCGGGGGATACGCAGTATTTT
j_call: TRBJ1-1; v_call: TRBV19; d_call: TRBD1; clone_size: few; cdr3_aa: CASSLQGRNTEAFF; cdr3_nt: TGTGCCAGTAGTTTACAGGGGAGGAACACTGAAGCTTTCTTT
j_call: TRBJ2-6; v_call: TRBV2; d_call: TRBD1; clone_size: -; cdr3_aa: CASSPGGPRGFGANVLTF; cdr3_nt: TGTGCCAGCAGTCCAGGCGGACCCAGGGGGTTTGGGGCCAACGTCCTGACTTTC
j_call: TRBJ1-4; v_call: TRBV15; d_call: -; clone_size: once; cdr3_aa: CATSREPGGTNEKLFF; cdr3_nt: TGTGCCACCAGCAGAGAACCGGGGGGTACCAATGAAAAACTGTTTTTT
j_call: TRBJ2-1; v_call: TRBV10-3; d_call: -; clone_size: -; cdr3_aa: CAISESTRYNEQFF; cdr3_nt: TGTGCCATCAGTGAGTCGACCAGGTACAATGAGCAGTTCTTC